Below are 11 T cell receptor beta chains sequenced from a single sample in a study of identifying expanded T cells in peripheral blood. Clones were read by immunoSEQ multiplex PCR, and TCRdb kept only the in-frame ones, dropping some. The table shows 100,000 to 150,000 clones, with approximately 86% occurring only once. Sample: blood. The receptor set was obtained from a person between 18 and 75 years old in good health.

The chain has TRBV5-1 and TRBJ2-5, with 7 bases fitting TRBD1. The germline CDR1 and CDR2 sequences are SGHRS and YFSETQ. The trim removed 4 bases at V and 4 bases at J, leaving 13 bases unmatched. This CDR3 contains 16 residues. Written as DNA, the CDR3 is TGCGCCAGCAGCCTTGGGGTGCAGGGGGTCGGAGAGACCCAGTACTTC. Amino acid sequence: CASSLGVQGVGETQYF. Based on the CDR3 plus reference TRBV5-1 and TRBJ2-5, the full variable domain is KAGVTQTPRYLIKTRGQQVTLSCSPISGHRSVSWYQQTPGQGLQFLFEYFSETQRNKGNFPGRFSGRQFSNSRSEMNVSTLELGDSALYLCASSLGVQGVGETQYFGPGTRLLVL.

V gene TRBV28 combines with J gene TRBJ2-1; 12 positions match TRBD2. The CDR3 consists of 18 residues. Germline loops: CDR1 MDHEN, CDR2 SYDVKM. The V and J ends lost 6 bases and 1 base, in that order; junction bases with no gene match: 10. The DNA of the CDR3 is TGTGCCAGCAGGCCCCCTAGCGGGAGGGCCGGGTCCTACAATGAGCAGTTCTTC. This sequence encodes CASRPPSGRAGSYNEQFF.

This chain joins TRBV7-9 and TRBJ2-3; D may be TRBD1 or TRBD2 (5 bases each). The germline gives CDR1 SEHNR, CDR2 FQNEAQ (reference sequence). This CDR3 has 15 residues. Trimming shortened V by 5 bases and J by 0 bases, and 12 bases separated the two germline ends. The chain's CDR3 is CASSLPGRSTDTQYF. The CDR3 nucleotides read TGTGCCAGCAGCCTTCCGGGGCGGAGCACAGATACGCAGTATTTT.

The chain links TRBV9 to TRBJ2-3, with 8 bases that match TRBD1. Looked up from germline, CDR1 is SGDLS and CDR2 is YYNGEE. V lost 4 bases, J lost 3 bases, and 10 bases stayed unmatched. CDR3 size: 16 residues. The CDR3 DNA sequence: TGTGCCAGCAGCTCCCGGCCGGACAGGGTTACAGATACGCAGTATTTT. Protein product: CASSSRPDRVTDTQYF.

The CDR3 spells CASSIRGVNTEAFF. The CDR3 DNA follows: TGTGCCAGTAGTATTAGGGGGGTGAACACTGAAGCTTTCTTT. The chain uses TRBV19 and TRBJ1-1; weak D call: TRBD1 (6 bases). The CDR3 totals 14 residues. Germline CDR1 is LNHDA and CDR2 is SQIVND (reference sequence). Trimming took off 3 bases at V and 0 bases at J, with 8 bases between the two ends. The whole variable domain, remainder taken from reference TRBV19 and TRBJ1-1, is DGGITQSPKYLFRKEGQNVTLSCEQNLNHDAMYWYRQDPGQGLRLIYYSQIVNDFQKGDIAEGYSVSREKKESFPLTVTSAQKNPTAFYLCASSIRGVNTEAFFGQGTRLTVV.

A remark on this clone: The germline gene is not matched at one end of the junction; a read error may be the cause. V usage is TRBV5-7 and J usage is TRBJ1-2; a weak D match, TRBD1 (5 bases). TRBV5-7 is sorted into the ORF group, with uncertain function. CDR3 size: 13 residues. The CDR3 region has the DNA TGCGCCAGCAGCTTGGAAGGAGAGGGGGGCTACACCTTC. Protein product: CASSLEGEGGYTF.

The CDR3 DNA is TGTGCCAGCAGCTTGACTGGACAGTATACTGAAAAACTGTTTTTT. It is translated as CASSLTGQYTEKLFF. V usage is TRBV7-2 and J usage is TRBJ1-4; TRBD1 is a possible D gene (6 bases). Germline values: CDR1 SGHTA, CDR2 FQGNSA. This CDR3 comprises 15 residues. V gave up 3 bases and J gave up 7 bases, with 15 bases separating them.

This clone is a singleton in its sample. The J gene is TRBJ2-2, the V gene TRBV29-1; perhaps TRBD1 as D (6 bases). Looked up from germline, CDR1 is SQVTM and CDR2 is ANQGSEA. The CDR3 covers 14 residues. V gave up 6 bases and J gave up 1 base, with 12 bases separating them. CDR3 sequence: CSVYRVENTGELFF. Written as DNA, the CDR3 is TGCAGCGTATACAGGGTGGAGAACACCGGGGAGCTGTTTTTT.

The V call is TRBV6-5, the J call TRBJ2-3, with TRBD1 as a possible D gene (6 bases). CDR3 length equals 15 residues. In germline, CDR1 is MNHEY, CDR2 SVGAGI. V lost 7 bases and J 1 base, leaving 15 bases between the germline ends. Here the CDR3 DNA reads TGTGCCAGCACACTTACAGGGAAGGGCACAGATACGCAGTATTTT. It encodes CASTLTGKGTDTQYF.

J is TRBJ1-2 and V is TRBV7-3; TRBD1 matches at 7 bases. CDR3 size: 13 residues. Germline V gene sequence: CDR1 SGHTA, CDR2 FQGTGA. The ends lost 2 bases at V and 7 bases at J; junction bases unmatched: 4. DNA for the CDR3: TGTGCCAGCAGCTTACGACAGGGAGCTGGCTACACCTTC. Encoded protein: CASSLRQGAGYTF.

The CDR3 region is CASSLRVLFTRGYTF. The CDR3 nucleotides are TGTGCCAGCAGCTTGAGGGTACTCTTTACCCGTGGCTACACCTTC. The chain recombines TRBV5-6 with TRBJ1-2; D gene unclear. CDR1 SGHDT and CDR2 YYEEEE come from the germline V gene. CDR3 size: 15 residues. V dropped 1 base and J dropped 7 bases, with 17 bases sitting between them.